This T cell receptor beta chain was retrieved from a study of blood T cell repertoires in COVID-19. About the study: Samples taken during acute and convalescent COVID-19 were collected in the United States, Italy and Spain. The cDNA or gDNA used as material had been derived from T cells, B-cell-depleted T cells, or PBMCs.

Study processing details: Reference gene primer amplification gave estimated nucleated cell counts. Measured with immunoSEQ multiplex PCR; TCRdb has only the in-frame clones, and not every one. V and J calls and clone size follow that table, whereas D and trimming were derived from the DNA. This table has some 42,000 clones, about 85% appearing once. Trimming removed 4 bases from V and 6 bases from J; junction bases left unmatched: 7. CDR1 is LGHNA and CDR2 is YNFKEQ in the germline V gene. This CDR3 contains 15 residues. This rearrangement joins TRBV4-2 to TRBJ2-2; 8 bases map to TRBD2. The specimen was peripheral blood. The source is a human donor in a cohort sampled during active COVID-19. Here the CDR3 DNA reads TGTGCCAGCAGCCCGCTCGGGGGGGAGGCCGGGGAGCTGTTTTTT. Protein: CASSPLGGEAGELFF.